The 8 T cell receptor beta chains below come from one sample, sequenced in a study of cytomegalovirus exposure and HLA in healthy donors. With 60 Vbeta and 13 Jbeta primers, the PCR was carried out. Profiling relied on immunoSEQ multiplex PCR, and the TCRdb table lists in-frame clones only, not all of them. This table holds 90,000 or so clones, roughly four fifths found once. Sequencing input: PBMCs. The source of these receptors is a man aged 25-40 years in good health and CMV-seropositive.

The CDR3 DNA reads TGTGCCAGCAGTAACCCGGGACAGAAAGAGACCCAGTACTTC. It specifies CASSNPGQKETQYF. The rearrangement links TRBV6-1 to TRBJ2-5, with 7 bases matching TRBD1. This CDR3 contains 14 residues. Trimming cost V 5 bases and J 3 bases; bases outside gene matches: 6. From germline, CDR1 is MNHNS and CDR2 SASEGT.

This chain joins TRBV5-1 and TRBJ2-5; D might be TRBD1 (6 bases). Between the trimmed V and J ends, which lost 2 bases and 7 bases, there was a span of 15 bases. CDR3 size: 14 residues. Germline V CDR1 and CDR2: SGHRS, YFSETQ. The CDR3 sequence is CASSFDRSEGTQYF. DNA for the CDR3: TGCGCCAGCAGCTTTGACAGGTCCGAAGGGACCCAGTACTTC.

The CDR3 coding sequence is TGTGCCTGGAGTGTTGGGGGGGGGAAGTACGAGCAGTACTTC. Amino acid sequence: CAWSVGGGKYEQYF. This sequence joins TRBV30 and TRBJ2-5; 7 positions agree with TRBD2. The J call could be wrong; TRBJ2-7 is a better fit for the DNA end. CDR3 length: 14 amino acids. Germline V CDR1 and CDR2: GTSNPN, SVGIG (reference sequence).

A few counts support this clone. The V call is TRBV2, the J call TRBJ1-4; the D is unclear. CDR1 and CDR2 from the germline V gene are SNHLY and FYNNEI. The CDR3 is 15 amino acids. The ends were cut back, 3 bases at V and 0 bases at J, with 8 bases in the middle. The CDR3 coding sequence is TGTGCCAGCAGTGAGATAGGAGCAACTAATGAAAAACTGTTTTTT. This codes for CASSEIGATNEKLFF.

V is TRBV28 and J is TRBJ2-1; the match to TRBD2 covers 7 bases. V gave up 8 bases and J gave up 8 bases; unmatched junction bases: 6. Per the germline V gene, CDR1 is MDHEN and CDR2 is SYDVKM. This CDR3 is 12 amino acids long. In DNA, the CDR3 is TGTGCCAGCGGTGCGGGAGTAGATGAGCAGTTCTTC. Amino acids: CASGAGVDEQFF.

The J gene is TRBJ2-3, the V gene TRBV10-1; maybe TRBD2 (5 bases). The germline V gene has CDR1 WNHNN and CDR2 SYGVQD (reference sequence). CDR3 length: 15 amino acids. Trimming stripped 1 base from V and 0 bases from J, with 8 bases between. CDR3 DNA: TGCGCCAGCAGTGAGTACGGGGATAGCACAGATACGCAGTATTTT. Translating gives CASSEYGDSTDTQYF.

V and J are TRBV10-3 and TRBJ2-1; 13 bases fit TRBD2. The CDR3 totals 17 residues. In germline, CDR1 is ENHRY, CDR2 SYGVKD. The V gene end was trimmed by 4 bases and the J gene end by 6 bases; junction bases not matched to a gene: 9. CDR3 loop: CAISGPTGTSGANEQFF. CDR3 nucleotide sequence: TGTGCCATCAGTGGACCAACCGGGACTAGCGGGGCCAATGAGCAGTTCTTC.

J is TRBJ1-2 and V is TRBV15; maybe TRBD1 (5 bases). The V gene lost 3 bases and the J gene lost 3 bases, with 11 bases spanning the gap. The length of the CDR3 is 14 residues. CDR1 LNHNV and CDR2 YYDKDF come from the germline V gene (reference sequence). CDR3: CATSSPGKDYGYTF. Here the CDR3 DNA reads TGTGCCACCAGCAGTCCAGGGAAGGACTATGGCTACACCTTC.